This TCR beta chain was sequenced during a study of CD8+CD57+ T cells in acquired aplastic anemia (dated by TCRdb to between 2018 and 2020). For context, the study as a whole: A mean of approximately 3 ug of DNA, ranging from about 0.2 to 27.4 ug, was extracted from sorted CD4+ and CD8+ cells.

The study at large found these results: CD8+ Simpson's diversity did not differ significantly between patients and healthy controls (P=0.060). Although roughly 30 CD8+ CDR3 sequences were shared by patients and controls, these sequences appeared highly expressed in patients and within the immunodominant clones of patients.

This clonotype was detected ten times or more. The antigen it binds to is not known. No per-base quality is available; no much larger clone lies one base away. In this study, sorted CD4+ and CD8+ T cells from the blood of healthy subjects and of severe aplastic anemia patients had their TCR repertoires deep-sequenced. Ficoll-Paque density gradient centrifugation was used to isolate peripheral blood mononuclear cells. Before DNA extraction, CD4+ and CD8+ T cells were sorted with FACS or magnetic beads. Profiling of TCR beta VDJ combinations and CDR3 sequences used genomic DNA as the template. An Illumina HiSeq 2000 was the platform used for TCR repertoire sequencing. On the study's bioinformatics: TRBV/TRBJ rearrangement plots, CDR3 size and DJ length profiles, and Simpson's diversity index were used to assess repertoires. The most abundant DNA sequence in the deep sequencing data was defined as the immunodominant clone. CDR3 amino acid sequences were screened for sharing across subjects and were compared with published repertoires and the VDJdb database. Through fastp at Q25 and MiXCR, TCRdb rebuilt clones from the public reads, retaining in-frame beta chains. Entries that share a CDR3 protein sequence are merged under the most common genes and DNA. TCRdb, not the original authors, processed these V and J calls. In all, the sample holds 150,000 to 200,000 distinct CDR3 sequences, and 64% of those were seen once. The top ten constitute approximately 44% of the sample.

The specimen was sorted CD4+, CD8+, or CD8+CD57+ T cells (not recorded which) from PBMCs. This clonotype originated in a human donor with severe aplastic anemia or a healthy control (not recorded which).

This receptor carries the CDR3 CSARDKLTYEQYF. The sequenced DNA is TGCAGTGCTAGAGATAAACTTACCTACGAGCAGTACTTC. Here the chain combines TRBV20-1 and TRBJ2-7; no D gene can be assigned with confidence. The germline V gene (reference sequence) supplies CDR1 DFQATT and CDR2 SNEGSKA. The CDR3 has 13 amino acids, counting the end cysteine and phenylalanine. The retained sequence is limited to the CDR3, 39 bases, with the frame set at the first base. The germline ends are 8 bases apart after V is trimmed by 0 bases and J by 2 bases.